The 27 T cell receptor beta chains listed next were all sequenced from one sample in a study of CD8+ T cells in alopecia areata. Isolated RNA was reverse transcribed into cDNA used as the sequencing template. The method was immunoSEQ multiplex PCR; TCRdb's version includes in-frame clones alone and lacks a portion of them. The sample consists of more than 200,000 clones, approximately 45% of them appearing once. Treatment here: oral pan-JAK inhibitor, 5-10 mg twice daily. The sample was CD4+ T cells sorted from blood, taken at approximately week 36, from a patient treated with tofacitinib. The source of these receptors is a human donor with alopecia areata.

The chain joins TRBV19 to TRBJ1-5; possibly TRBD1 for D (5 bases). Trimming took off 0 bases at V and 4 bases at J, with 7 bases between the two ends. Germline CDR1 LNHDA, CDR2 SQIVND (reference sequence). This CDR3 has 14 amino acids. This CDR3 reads CASSIESGNQPQHF. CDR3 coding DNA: TGTGCCAGTAGTATAGAATCAGGGAATCAGCCCCAGCATTTT.

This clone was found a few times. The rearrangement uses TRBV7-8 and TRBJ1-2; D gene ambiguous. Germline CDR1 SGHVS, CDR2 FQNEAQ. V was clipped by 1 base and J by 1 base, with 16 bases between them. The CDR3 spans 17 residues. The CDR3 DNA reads TGTGCCAGCAGCTTAGTTCCCGTTTCACAAGTTAACTATGGCTACACCTTC. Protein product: CASSLVPVSQVNYGYTF.

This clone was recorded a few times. The CDR3 bases are TGTGCCAGCAGCCAATTAACAGGGGGCGTCAACTATGGCTACACCTTC. It translates to CASSQLTGGVNYGYTF. V usage is TRBV4-2 and J usage is TRBJ1-2; TRBD1 agrees at 9 bases. This CDR3 has 16 residues. CDR1 is LGHNA and CDR2 is YNFKEQ in the germline V gene. V gave up 2 bases and J gave up 2 bases; unmatched junction bases: 6.

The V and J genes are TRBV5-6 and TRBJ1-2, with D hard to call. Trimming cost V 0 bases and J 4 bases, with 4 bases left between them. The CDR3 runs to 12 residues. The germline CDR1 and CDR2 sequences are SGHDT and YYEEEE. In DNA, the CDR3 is TGTGCCAGCAGCTTGGACATCTATGGCTACACCTTC. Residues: CASSLDIYGYTF.

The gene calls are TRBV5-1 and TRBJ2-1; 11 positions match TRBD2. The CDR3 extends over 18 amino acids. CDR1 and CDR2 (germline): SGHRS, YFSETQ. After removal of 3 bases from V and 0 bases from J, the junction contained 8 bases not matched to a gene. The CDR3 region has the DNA TGCGCCAGCAGCTCGGTTCTAGCGGGAGGCGGCTCCTACAATGAGCAGTTCTTC. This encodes CASSSVLAGGGSYNEQFF. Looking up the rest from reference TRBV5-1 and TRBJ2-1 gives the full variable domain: KAGVTQTPRYLIKTRGQQVTLSCSPISGHRSVSWYQQTPGQGLQFLFEYFSETQRNKGNFPGRFSGRQFSNSRSEMNVSTLELGDSALYLCASSSVLAGGGSYNEQFFGPGTRLTVL.

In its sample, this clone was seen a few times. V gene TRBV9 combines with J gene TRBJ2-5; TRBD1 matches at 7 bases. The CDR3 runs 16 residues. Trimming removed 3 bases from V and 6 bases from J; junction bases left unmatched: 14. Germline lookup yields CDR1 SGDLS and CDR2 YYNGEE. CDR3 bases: TGTGCCAGCAGCGGAGGTGACAGGGTGGTTCCGCAGACCCAGTACTTC. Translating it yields CASSGGDRVVPQTQYF. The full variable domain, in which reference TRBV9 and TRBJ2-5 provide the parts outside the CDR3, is DSGVTQTPKHLITATGQRVTLRCSPRSGDLSVYWYQQSLDQGLQFLIQYYNGEERAKGNILERFSAQQFPDLHSELNLSSLELGDSALYFCASSGGDRVVPQTQYFGPGTRLLVL.

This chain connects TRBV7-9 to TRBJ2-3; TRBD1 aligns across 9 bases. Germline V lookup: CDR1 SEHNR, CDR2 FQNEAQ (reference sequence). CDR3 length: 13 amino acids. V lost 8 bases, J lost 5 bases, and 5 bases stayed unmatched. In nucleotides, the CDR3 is TGTGCCAGCGGCCGGACAGGGGAAGATACGCAGTATTTT. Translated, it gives CASGRTGEDTQYF.

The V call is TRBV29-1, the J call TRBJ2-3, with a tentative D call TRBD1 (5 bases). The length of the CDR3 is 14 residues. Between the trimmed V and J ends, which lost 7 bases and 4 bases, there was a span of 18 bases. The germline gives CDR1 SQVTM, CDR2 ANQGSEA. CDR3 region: CSAGQGNAPDTQYF. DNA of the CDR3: TGCAGCGCCGGCCAGGGCAATGCCCCAGATACGCAGTATTTT.

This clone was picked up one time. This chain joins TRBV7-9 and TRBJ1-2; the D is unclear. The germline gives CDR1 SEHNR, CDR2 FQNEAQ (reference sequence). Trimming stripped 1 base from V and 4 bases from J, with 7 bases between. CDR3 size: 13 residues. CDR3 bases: TGTGCCAGCAGCTTAGGGGTAGCCTATGGCTACACCTTC. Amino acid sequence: CASSLGVAYGYTF.

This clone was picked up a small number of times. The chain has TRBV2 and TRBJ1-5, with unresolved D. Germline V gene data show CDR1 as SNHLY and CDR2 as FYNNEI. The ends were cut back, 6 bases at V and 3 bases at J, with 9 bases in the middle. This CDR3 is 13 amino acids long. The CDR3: CASREQPNQPQHF. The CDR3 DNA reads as TGTGCCAGCAGGGAACAGCCCAATCAGCCCCAGCATTTT. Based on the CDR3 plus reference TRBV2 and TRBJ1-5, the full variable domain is EPEVTQTPSHQVTQMGQEVILRCVPISNHLYFYWYRQILGQKVEFLVSFYNNEISEKSEIFDDQFSVERPDGSNFTLKIRSTKLEDSAMYFCASREQPNQPQHFGDGTRLSIL.

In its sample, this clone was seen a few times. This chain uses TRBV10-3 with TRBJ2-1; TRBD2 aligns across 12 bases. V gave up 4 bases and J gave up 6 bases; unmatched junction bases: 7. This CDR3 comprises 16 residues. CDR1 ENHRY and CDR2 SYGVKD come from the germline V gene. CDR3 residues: CAISGPTSGSRNEQFF. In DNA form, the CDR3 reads TGTGCCATCAGTGGTCCGACTAGCGGGAGCCGCAATGAGCAGTTCTTC.

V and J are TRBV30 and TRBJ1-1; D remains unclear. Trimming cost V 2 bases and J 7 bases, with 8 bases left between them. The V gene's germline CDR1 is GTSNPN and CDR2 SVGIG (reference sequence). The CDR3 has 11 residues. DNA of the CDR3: TGTGCCTGGAGTTATATAGGTGAAGCTTTCTTT. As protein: CAWSYIGEAFF.

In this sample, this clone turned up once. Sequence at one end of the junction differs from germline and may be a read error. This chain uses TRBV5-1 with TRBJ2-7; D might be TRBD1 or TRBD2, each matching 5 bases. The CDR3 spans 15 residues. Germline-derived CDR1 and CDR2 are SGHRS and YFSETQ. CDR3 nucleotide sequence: TGTGCCAGCAGCCAGGGACCGCGTAGCTCCTACGAGCAGTACTTC. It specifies CASSQGPRSSYEQYF.

Here the CDR3 reads CASSLSGTSGSGANVLTF. The CDR3 DNA sequence: TGCGCCAGCAGCCTTTCTGGGACTAGCGGATCTGGGGCCAACGTCCTGACTTTC. The chain joins TRBV5-1 to TRBJ2-6, with TRBD2 matching 11 bases. The CDR3 contains 18 residues. After removal of 4 bases from V and 1 base from J, the junction contained 7 bases not matched to a gene. Germline CDR1 reads SGHRS; CDR2 reads YFSETQ.

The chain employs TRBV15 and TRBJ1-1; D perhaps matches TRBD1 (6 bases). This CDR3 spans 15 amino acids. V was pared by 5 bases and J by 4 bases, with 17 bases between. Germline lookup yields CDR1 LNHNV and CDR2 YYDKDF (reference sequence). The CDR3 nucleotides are TGTGCCACCAGCGCCAAGGGGGGGGGTGGCACTGAAGCTTTCTTT. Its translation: CATSAKGGGGTEAFF.

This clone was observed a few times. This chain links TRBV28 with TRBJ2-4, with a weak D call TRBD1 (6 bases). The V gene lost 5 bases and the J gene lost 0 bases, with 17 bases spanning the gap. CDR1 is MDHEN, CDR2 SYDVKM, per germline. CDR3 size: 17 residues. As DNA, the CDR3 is TGTGCCAGCAGTCAGAACAAGGGGGTAGGAGCCAAAAACATTCAGTACTTC. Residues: CASSQNKGVGAKNIQYF.

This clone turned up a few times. CDR3 loop: CASSRSNVDTQYF. The CDR3 bases are TGTGCCAGCAGTCGAAGTAACGTCGATACGCAGTATTTT. The chain uses TRBV6-1 and TRBJ2-3, with unresolved D. CDR1 and CDR2 (germline): MNHNS, SASEGT. V lost 5 bases, J lost 6 bases, and 12 bases lay in between. This CDR3 region has 13 residues.

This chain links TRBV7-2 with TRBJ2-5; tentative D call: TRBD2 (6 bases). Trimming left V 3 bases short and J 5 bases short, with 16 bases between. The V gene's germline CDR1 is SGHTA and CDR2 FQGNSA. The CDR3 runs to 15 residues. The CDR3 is CASSFSRAGRETQYF. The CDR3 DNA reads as TGTGCCAGCAGCTTCTCGAGAGCGGGCCGGGAGACCCAGTACTTC. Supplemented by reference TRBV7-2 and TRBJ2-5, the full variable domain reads GAGVSQSPSNKVTEKGKDVELRCDPISGHTALYWYRQSLGQGLEFLIYFQGNSAPDKSGLPSDRFSAERTGGSVSTLTIQRTQQEDSAVYLCASSFSRAGRETQYFGPGTRLLVL.

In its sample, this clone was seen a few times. In DNA form, the CDR3 reads TGTGCCAGCACCCAGGACGGTAACTATGGCTACACCTTC. Residues: CASTQDGNYGYTF. This chain uses TRBV6-5 with TRBJ1-2; no clear D gene. Trimming cost V 7 bases and J 1 base, with 10 bases left between them. This CDR3 has 13 amino acids. Germline values: CDR1 MNHEY, CDR2 SVGAGI.

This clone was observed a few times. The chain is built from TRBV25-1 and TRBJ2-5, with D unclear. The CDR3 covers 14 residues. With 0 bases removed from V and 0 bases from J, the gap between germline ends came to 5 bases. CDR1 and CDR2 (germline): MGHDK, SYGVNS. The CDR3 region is CASSEYTDQETQYF. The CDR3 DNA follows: TGTGCCAGCAGTGAATATACAGACCAAGAGACCCAGTACTTC.

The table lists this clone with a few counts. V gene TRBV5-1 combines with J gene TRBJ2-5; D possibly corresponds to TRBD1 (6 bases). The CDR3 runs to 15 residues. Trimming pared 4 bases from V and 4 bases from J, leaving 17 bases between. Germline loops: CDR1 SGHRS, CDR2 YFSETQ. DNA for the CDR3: TGCGCCAGCAGCCTGGGGACACCCCGGGGAGAGACCCAGTACTTC. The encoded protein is CASSLGTPRGETQYF.

The DNA of the CDR3 is TGTGCCAGCAGCCGAAAGAACCGGGACAGCTCCTACGAGCAGTACTTC. It specifies CASSRKNRDSSYEQYF. V gene TRBV5-6 combines with J gene TRBJ2-7, with 7 bases matching TRBD1. The CDR3 sequence is 16 residues long. Germline loops: CDR1 SGHDT, CDR2 YYEEEE. Unmatched junction bases numbered 10, after V lost 4 bases and J lost 0 bases.

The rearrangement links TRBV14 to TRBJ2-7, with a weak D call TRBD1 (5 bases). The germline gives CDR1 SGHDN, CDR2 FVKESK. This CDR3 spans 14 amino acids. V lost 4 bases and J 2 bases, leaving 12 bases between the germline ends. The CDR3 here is CASSLLKGPYEQYF. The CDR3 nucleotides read TGTGCCAGCAGCCTATTGAAGGGGCCCTACGAGCAGTACTTC.

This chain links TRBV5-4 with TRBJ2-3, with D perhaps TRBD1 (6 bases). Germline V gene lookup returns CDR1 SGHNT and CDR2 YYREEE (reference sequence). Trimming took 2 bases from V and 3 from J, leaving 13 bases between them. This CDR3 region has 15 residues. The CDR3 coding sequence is TGTGCCAGCAGCTTAGCCTCCGGGACAACAGATACGCAGTATTTT. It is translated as CASSLASGTTDTQYF.

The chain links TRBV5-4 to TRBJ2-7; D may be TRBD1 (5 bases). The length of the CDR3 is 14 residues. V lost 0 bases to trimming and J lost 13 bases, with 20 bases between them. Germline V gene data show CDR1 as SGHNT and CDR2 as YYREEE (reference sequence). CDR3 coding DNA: TGTGCCAGCAGCTTGGGAAGGGGCGTGGGGCGGCGATACTTC. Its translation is CASSLGRGVGRRYF.

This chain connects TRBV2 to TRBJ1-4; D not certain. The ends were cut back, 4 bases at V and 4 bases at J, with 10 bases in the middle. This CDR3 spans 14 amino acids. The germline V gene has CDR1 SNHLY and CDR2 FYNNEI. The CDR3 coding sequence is TGTGCCAGCAGTGGTGTGGGGATTAATGAAAAACTGTTTTTT. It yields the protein CASSGVGINEKLFF.

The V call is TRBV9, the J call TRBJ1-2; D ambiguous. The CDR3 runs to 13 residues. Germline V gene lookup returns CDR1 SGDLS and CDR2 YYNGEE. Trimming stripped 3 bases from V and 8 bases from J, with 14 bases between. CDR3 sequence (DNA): TGTGCCAGCAGCGAGCTGTGGATTGGCGGCTACACCTTC. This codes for CASSELWIGGYTF.